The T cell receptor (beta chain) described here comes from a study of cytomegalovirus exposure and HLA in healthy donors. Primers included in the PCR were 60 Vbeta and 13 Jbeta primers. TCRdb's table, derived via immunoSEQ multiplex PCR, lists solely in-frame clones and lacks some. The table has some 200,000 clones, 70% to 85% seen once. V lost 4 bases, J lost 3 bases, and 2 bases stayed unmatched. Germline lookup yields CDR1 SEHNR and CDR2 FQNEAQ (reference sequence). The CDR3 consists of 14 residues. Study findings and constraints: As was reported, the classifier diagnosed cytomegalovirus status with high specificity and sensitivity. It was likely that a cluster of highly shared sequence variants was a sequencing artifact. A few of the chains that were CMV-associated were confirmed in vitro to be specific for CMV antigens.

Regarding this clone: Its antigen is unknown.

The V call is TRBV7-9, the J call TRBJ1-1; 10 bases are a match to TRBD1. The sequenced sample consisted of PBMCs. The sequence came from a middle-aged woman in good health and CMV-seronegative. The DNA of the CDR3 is TGTGCCAGCAGCTACGGACAGGGGGACACTGAAGCTTTCTTT. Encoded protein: CASSYGQGDTEAFF.